The T cell receptor (beta chain) under discussion was sequenced for a study of CD8 T cells in Susac syndrome. On the study more broadly: Active disease was present in about 6 of the sequenced Susac syndrome patients, whereas under 10 of them were in remission. At the time of blood draw, patients with Susac syndrome were therapy-naive, receiving corticosteroids, or receiving intravenous immunoglobulin alone.

Germline CDR1 is LGHNA and CDR2 is YNFKEQ. The junction had 3 bases not matched to a gene; V was cut back by 0 bases and J by 7 bases. The CDR3 extends over 14 amino acids. RNA, at about 0.45 to 1 ug, was reverse transcribed with random hexamers. MiXCR, applied by TCRdb to the immunoSEQ multiplex PCR reads, yields one record per CDR3 protein. The sample has some 200,000 distinct CDR3 sequences; around 95% are singletons. CD8+ and CD4+ T cells circulating in blood were sequenced for TCR beta. Negative isolation yielded CD4+ and CD8+ T cells, and FACS enriched TEMRA cells. The chain is built from TRBV4-2 and TRBJ1-2, with TRBD1 matching over 9 bases. The sequencing sample was made of CD8+ T cells from PBMCs. The receptor's source is a human donor with Susac syndrome. The CDR3 reads CASSQEQGAGGYTF. The CDR3 DNA follows: TGTGCCAGCAGCCAAGAACAGGGGGCGGGTGGCTACACCTTC.